This entry lists 18 T cell receptor beta chains sequenced from one sample in a study of blood T cell repertoires in COVID-19. The repertoire was sequenced with immunoSEQ multiplex PCR; TCRdb's copy has only in-frame clones and lacks some. Of 80,000 to 100,000 clones listed, around 87% are singletons. Source material: peripheral blood. Source of these receptors: a human donor in a cohort sampled during active COVID-19.

This clone was detected a few times. The chain has TRBV11-3 and TRBJ2-7, with D perhaps matching TRBD1 (5 bases). CDR1 SGHNT and CDR2 YENEEA come from the germline V gene. V gave up 1 base and J gave up 5 bases, with 9 bases separating them. The CDR3 totals 13 residues. CDR3 sequence (DNA): TGTGCCAGCAGCTTAGTAGGGGTCCACGAGCAGTACTTC. This sequence encodes CASSLVGVHEQYF.

The chain couples TRBV3-1 (or the pseudogene TRBV3-2) to TRBJ1-1; D gene uncertain. V gave up 0 bases and J gave up 11 bases, with 16 bases separating them. Germline CDR1 reads LGHDT; CDR2 reads YNNKEL (reference sequence). This CDR3 comprises 14 residues. Here the CDR3 reads CASSQDSTPRRAFF. The CDR3 DNA reads as TGTGCCAGCAGCCAAGATTCGACTCCGCGGCGCGCTTTCTTT.

The count of this clone is one. The rearrangement uses TRBV10-1 and TRBJ2-1; 8 bases are a match to TRBD1. In germline, CDR1 is WNHNN, CDR2 SYGVQD (reference sequence). This CDR3 is 16 amino acids long. V gave up 0 bases and J gave up 3 bases; unmatched junction bases: 4. The CDR3 sequence: CASSESTGAGYNEQFF. For the CDR3, the DNA is TGCGCCAGCAGTGAGTCGACAGGGGCCGGCTACAATGAGCAGTTCTTC.

The chain carries TRBV18 and TRBJ2-3; possible D gene TRBD1, 5 bases. The CDR3 runs 14 residues. Between the trimmed V and J ends, which lost 3 bases and 0 bases, there was a span of 7 bases. CDR1 and CDR2 (germline): KGHSH, LQKENI. The CDR3 region is CASSPPGSTDTQYF. The CDR3 DNA follows: TGTGCCAGCTCACCTCCAGGGAGCACAGATACGCAGTATTTT. Based on the CDR3 plus reference TRBV18 and TRBJ2-3, the full variable domain is NAGVMQNPRHLVRRRGQEARLRCSPMKGHSHVYWYRQLPEEGLKFMVYLQKENIIDESGMPKERFSAEFPKEGPSILRIQQVVRGDSAAYFCASSPPGSTDTQYFGPGTRLTVL.

The gene calls are TRBV3-1 (or the pseudogene TRBV3-2) and TRBJ1-2; possible D gene TRBD1, 5 bases. Germline assignment: CDR1 LGHDT and CDR2 YNNKEL (reference sequence). The CDR3 is 14 residues long. V gave up 5 bases and J gave up 7 bases, with 17 bases separating them. The chain's CDR3 is CASSLPLSGGGYTF. The CDR3 coding sequence is TGTGCCAGCAGCTTACCCCTCTCGGGGGGTGGCTACACCTTC.

J is TRBJ1-4 and V is TRBV28, with a weak D call TRBD1 (6 bases). This CDR3 is 15 amino acids long. V shed 3 bases and J shed 6 bases, with 14 bases lying between them. Germline CDR1 reads MDHEN; CDR2 reads SYDVKM. CDR3 sequence (DNA): TGTGCCAGCAGTTTCCAAGGGGGTTCGGATGAAAAACTGTTTTTT. Amino acid sequence: CASSFQGGSDEKLFF. Combining the CDR3 with reference TRBV28 and TRBJ1-4 gives the whole variable domain DVKVTQSSRYLVKRTGEKVFLECVQDMDHENMFWYRQDPGLGLRLIYFSYDVKMKEKGDIPEGYSVSREKKERFSLILESASTNQTSMYLCASSFQGGSDEKLFFGSGTQLSVL.

The rearrangement uses TRBV27 and TRBJ2-1; 7 bases are a match to TRBD2. CDR3 length equals 15 residues. The V gene's germline CDR1 is MNHEY and CDR2 SMNVEV (reference sequence). Germline trimming cut 7 bases from V and 9 bases from J; bases unmatched to any gene: 15. CDR3 loop: CASTIVLAPGSEQFF. CDR3 coding DNA: TGTGCCAGCACAATCGTACTAGCGCCGGGGAGTGAGCAGTTCTTC.

The chain carries TRBV6-1 and TRBJ1-2; possible D gene TRBD1, 6 bases. CDR1 and CDR2 (germline): MNHNS, SASEGT. The ends were cut back, 0 bases at V and 4 bases at J, with 12 bases in the middle. The CDR3 runs 15 residues. The CDR3 region has the DNA TGTGCCAGCAGTGAAGCTGGCTCGGACAGCTATGGCTACACCTTC. This gives the protein CASSEAGSDSYGYTF.

V gene TRBV5-1 combines with J gene TRBJ2-1, with TRBD2 identical over 9 bases. CDR3 size: 14 residues. V gave up 4 bases and J gave up 10 bases; unmatched junction bases: 9. Germline-derived CDR1 and CDR2 are SGHRS and YFSETQ. The CDR3 DNA is TGCGCCAGCAGCCCGACTAGCGGAGGCACCGAGCAGTTCTTC. It codes for CASSPTSGGTEQFF.

This chain links TRBV5-1 with TRBJ1-1, with 8 nucleotides matching TRBD1. The germline CDR1 and CDR2 sequences are SGHRS and YFSETQ. The CDR3 has 14 amino acids. J gave up 0 bases and V 4 bases, and 2 bases lay outside the gene matches. In DNA form, the CDR3 reads TGCGCCAGCAGCCTGGGACAGGTGAACACTGAAGCTTTCTTT. Protein: CASSLGQVNTEAFF.

This clone was observed once. The genes are TRBV3-1 (or the pseudogene TRBV3-2) and TRBJ2-5, with no clear D. The CDR3 runs to 12 residues. V gave up 2 bases and J gave up 2 bases, with 3 bases separating them. CDR1 LGHDT and CDR2 YNNKEL come from the germline V gene (reference sequence). CDR3 residues: CASSQIQETQYF. Here the CDR3 DNA reads TGTGCCAGCAGCCAAATACAAGAGACCCAGTACTTC.

The genes are TRBV18 and TRBJ2-7, with TRBD2 matching 7 bases. Germline CDR1 KGHSH, CDR2 LQKENI. With V trimmed by 2 bases and J by 6 bases, 7 bases remained unmatched. This CDR3 comprises 14 residues. CDR3 amino acids: CASSPSGGWREQYF. CDR3 nucleotides: TGTGCCAGCTCACCATCCGGGGGGTGGCGCGAGCAGTACTTC.

This chain uses TRBV2 with TRBJ1-5, with a possible D match to TRBD1 (5 bases). With 6 bases removed from V and 3 bases from J, the gap between germline ends came to 15 bases. The germline gives CDR1 SNHLY, CDR2 FYNNEI. This CDR3 has 15 residues. Here the CDR3 DNA reads TGTGCCAGCAGGACAGCCCGTGGGGCCAATCAGCCCCAGCATTTT. It specifies CASRTARGANQPQHF.

The chain links TRBV5-1 to TRBJ2-7; a possible D gene is TRBD2 (5 bases). V lost 3 bases to trimming and J lost 4 bases, with 17 bases between them. The CDR3 runs to 15 residues. CDR1 is SGHRS, CDR2 YFSETQ, per germline. The CDR3 nucleotides are TGCGCCAGCAGCTCCGGAGGTCTAGTAGTGTACGAGCAGTACTTC. This gives the protein CASSSGGLVVYEQYF.

This clone was counted many times. The chain carries TRBV6-2 or TRBV6-3 and TRBJ2-3; TRBD2 is a possible D gene (6 bases). The length of the CDR3 is 15 residues. V was trimmed by 6 bases and J by 0 bases, leaving 13 bases between them. Germline V gene lookup returns CDR1 MNHEY and CDR2 SVGEGT. The CDR3 DNA follows: TGTGCCAGCAGCGCGGACTACAGTAGCACAGATACGCAGTATTTT. Translating gives CASSADYSSTDTQYF.

This clone has only a few counts. DNA for the CDR3: TGCAGTGCTACCGGGACAGGGGAAGCTTTCTTT. It yields the protein CSATGTGEAFF. J is TRBJ1-1 and V is TRBV20-1, with 9 bases identical to TRBD1. Germline loops: CDR1 DFQATT, CDR2 SNEGSKA (reference sequence). Unmatched junction bases numbered 2, after V lost 4 bases and J lost 8 bases. This CDR3 region has 11 residues.

The rearrangement uses TRBV7-2 and TRBJ1-2; TRBD1 agrees at 7 bases. The V and J ends lost 1 base and 5 bases, in that order; junction bases with no gene match: 4. Germline V lookup: CDR1 SGHTA, CDR2 FQGNSA. There are 14 residues in the CDR3. Written as DNA, the CDR3 is TGTGCCAGCAGCTTAGGGGACAGTGCGTATGGCTACACCTTC. Its translation: CASSLGDSAYGYTF.

The rearrangement uses TRBV25-1 and TRBJ1-6; 8 bases fit TRBD1. Germline V gene sequence: CDR1 MGHDK, CDR2 SYGVNS. The J segment lost 9 bases and the V segment lost 4 bases, leaving 2 bases of the junction unmatched. This CDR3 is built from 13 residues. The CDR3 bases are TGTGCCAGCAGTGGGACAGGGCTTTCACCCCTCCACTTT. This translates into CASSGTGLSPLHF.